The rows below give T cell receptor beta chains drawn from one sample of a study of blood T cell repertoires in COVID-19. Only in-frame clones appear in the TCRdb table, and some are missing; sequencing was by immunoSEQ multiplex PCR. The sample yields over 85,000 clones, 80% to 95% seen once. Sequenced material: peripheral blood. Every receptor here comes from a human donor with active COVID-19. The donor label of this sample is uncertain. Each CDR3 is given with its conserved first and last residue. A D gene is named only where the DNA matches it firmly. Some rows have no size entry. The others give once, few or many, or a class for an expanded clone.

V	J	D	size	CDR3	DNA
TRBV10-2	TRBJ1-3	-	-	CASSEQRQLSGNTIYF	TGCGCCAGCAGTGAGCAACGACAGCTCTCTGGAAACACCATATATTTT
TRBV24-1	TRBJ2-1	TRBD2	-	CATRTSGGHEQFF	TGTGCCACCAGGACTAGCGGGGGACATGAGCAGTTCTTC
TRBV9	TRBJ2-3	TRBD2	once	CASSVSPGTSGGTDTQYF	TGTGCCAGCAGCGTCAGTCCCGGGACTAGCGGGGGCACAGATACGCAGTATTTT
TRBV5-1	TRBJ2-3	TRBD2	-	CASSSTAGGEDTQYF	TGCGCCAGCAGCTCCACAGCGGGGGGGGAAGATACGCAGTATTTT
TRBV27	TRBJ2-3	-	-	CASSSRVVDTQYF	TGTGCCAGCAGTTCCAGGGTGGTAGATACGCAGTATTTT
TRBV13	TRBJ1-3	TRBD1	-	CASSWRDSGGNTIYF	TGTGCCAGCAGCTGGCGGGACAGTGGGGGAAACACCATATATTTT
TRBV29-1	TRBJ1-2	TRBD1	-	CSAGPRDRGSYGYTF	TGCAGCGCCGGACCTAGGGACAGGGGTTCCTATGGCTACACCTTC
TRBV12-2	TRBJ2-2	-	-	CASRSEWGGPGELFF	TGTGCAAGTCGCTCGGAGTGGGGGGGCCCCGGGGAGCTGTTTTTT
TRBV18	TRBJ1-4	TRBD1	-	CASSWTGIATNEKLFF	TGTGCCAGCTCATGGACAGGAATTGCAACTAATGAAAAACTGTTTTTT
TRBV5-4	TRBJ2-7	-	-	CASSLETYEQYF	TGTGCCAGCAGCTTAGAGACCTACGAGCAGTACTTC
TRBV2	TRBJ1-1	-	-	CASSGALINTEAFF	TGTGCCAGCAGTGGGGCCTTGATAAACACTGAAGCTTTCTTT
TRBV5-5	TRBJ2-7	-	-	CASSLRLLADEQYF	TGTGCCAGCAGCTTGCGGCTACTAGCAGACGAGCAGTACTTC
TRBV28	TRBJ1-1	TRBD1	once	CASSSRQGASDTEAFF	TGTGCCAGCAGTTCCAGACAGGGGGCGAGTGACACTGAAGCTTTCTTT
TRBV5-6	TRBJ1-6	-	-	CASSLAFGVAGRSNSPLHF	TGTGCCAGCAGCTTGGCCTTCGGGGTTGCCGGACGGAGTAATTCACCCCTCCACTTT
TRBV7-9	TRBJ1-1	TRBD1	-	CAGGDTGERGAFF	TGTGCCGGCGGCGATACAGGGGAGAGGGGAGCTTTCTTT
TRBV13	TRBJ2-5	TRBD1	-	CASSPLPADRGRPGQETQYF	TGTGCCAGCAGCCCTCTCCCTGCGGACAGGGGGCGCCCGGGGCAAGAGACCCAGTACTTC
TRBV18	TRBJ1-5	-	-	CASSPSSAGYQPQHF	TGTGCCAGCTCACCATCTTCGGCAGGGTATCAGCCCCAGCATTTT
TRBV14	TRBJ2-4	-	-	CASSPEGGRAKNIQYF	TGTGCCAGCAGCCCAGAAGGAGGGAGGGCCAAAAACATTCAGTACTTC
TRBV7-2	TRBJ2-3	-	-	CASSLDGGATDTQYF	TGTGCCAGCAGCTTAGATGGGGGGGCCACAGATACGCAGTATTTT
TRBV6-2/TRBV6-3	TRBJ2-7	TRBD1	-	CASSTPRGQSFEQYF	TGTGCCAGCAGTACCCCCCGGGGACAGTCTTTCGAGCAGTACTTC
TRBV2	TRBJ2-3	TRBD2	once	CASSEFVGLAGGRGTDTQYF	TGTGCCAGCAGTGAATTTGTGGGGCTAGCGGGGGGCCGGGGCACAGATACGCAGTATTTT
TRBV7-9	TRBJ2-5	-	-	CASSPLPGQETQYF	TGTGCCAGCAGCCCATTGCCGGGCCAAGAGACCCAGTACTTC
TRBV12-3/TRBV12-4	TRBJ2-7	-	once	CSVYYEQYF	TGTAGCGTCTACTACGAGCAGTACTTC
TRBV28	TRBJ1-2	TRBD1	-	CASRGQIDYGYTF	TGTGCCAGCAGGGGACAGATAGACTATGGCTACACCTTC
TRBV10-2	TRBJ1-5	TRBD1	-	CASGQGQSNQPQHF	TGCGCCAGCGGCCAGGGACAGTCTAATCAGCCCCAGCATTTT
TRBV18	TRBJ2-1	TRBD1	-	CASSPLPLTGISYNEQFF	TGTGCCAGCTCACCGCTTCCTCTGACAGGGATCTCCTACAATGAGCAGTTCTTC
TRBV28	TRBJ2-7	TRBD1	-	CASILSGTGGFYEQYF	TGTGCCAGCATCCTATCCGGGACAGGGGGCTTCTACGAGCAGTACTTC
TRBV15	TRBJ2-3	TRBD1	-	CATSSAWDRGTDTQYF	TGTGCCACCAGCAGTGCATGGGACAGGGGCACAGATACGCAGTATTTT
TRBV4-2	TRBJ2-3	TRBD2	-	CASSIPGLAGGTDTQYF	TGTGCCAGCAGCATACCGGGACTAGCGGGGGGCACAGATACGCAGTATTTT
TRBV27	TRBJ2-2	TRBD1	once	CASSPRAGTGGSLFTDTGELFF	TGTGCCAGCAGTCCTCGAGCCGGGACAGGGGGCTCGCTTTTCACCGACACCGGGGAGCTGTTTTTT
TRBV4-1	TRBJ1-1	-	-	CASSFPGGRFEAFF	TGCGCCAGCAGCTTCCCGGGGGGGCGTTTTGAAGCTTTCTTT
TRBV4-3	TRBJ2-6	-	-	CASSQEGSSSGANVLTF	TGCGCCAGCAGCCAAGAGGGTAGCTCCTCTGGGGCCAACGTCCTGACTTTC
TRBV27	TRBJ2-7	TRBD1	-	CASSLKFGQGDSYEQYF	TGTGCCAGCAGCCTTAAGTTTGGACAGGGGGACTCCTACGAGCAGTACTTC
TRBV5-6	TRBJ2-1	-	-	CASSLDGHLSYNEQFF	TGTGCCAGCAGCTTGGATGGACATCTCTCCTACAATGAGCAGTTCTTC
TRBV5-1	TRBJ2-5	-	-	CASTGVGEETQYF	TGCGCCAGCACCGGAGTGGGTGAGGAGACCCAGTACTTC
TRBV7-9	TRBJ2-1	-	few	CASRSRGGGAKNEQFF	TGTGCCAGCAGAAGTCGAGGAGGGGGCGCAAAAAATGAGCAGTTCTTC
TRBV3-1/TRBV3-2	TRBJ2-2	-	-	CASSLTGELFF	TGTGCCAGCAGTCTGACCGGGGAGCTGTTTTTT
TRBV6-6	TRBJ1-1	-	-	CASIQRQVGNTEAFF	TGTGCCAGCATCCAGCGACAGGTCGGGAACACTGAAGCTTTCTTT
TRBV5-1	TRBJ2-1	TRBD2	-	CASSLGSGGAYEQFF	TGCGCCAGCAGCTTGGGAAGCGGGGGGGCATATGAGCAGTTCTTC